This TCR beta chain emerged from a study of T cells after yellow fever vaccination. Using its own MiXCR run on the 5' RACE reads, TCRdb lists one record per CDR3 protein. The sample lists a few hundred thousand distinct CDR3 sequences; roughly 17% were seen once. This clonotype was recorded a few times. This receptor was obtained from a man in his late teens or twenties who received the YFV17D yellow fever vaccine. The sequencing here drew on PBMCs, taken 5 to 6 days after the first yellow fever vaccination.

CDR3 nucleotide sequence: TGTGCCATTACCCGCGGGAGGAATTCACCCCTCCACTTT. Translated, it gives CAITRGRNSPLHF. The chain has TRBV6-1 and TRBJ1-6; D not certain. The germline V and J ends were trimmed by 10 bases and 7 bases, with 14 bases remaining between them. Germline loops: CDR1 MNHNS, CDR2 SASEGT. The CDR3 is 13 amino acids.